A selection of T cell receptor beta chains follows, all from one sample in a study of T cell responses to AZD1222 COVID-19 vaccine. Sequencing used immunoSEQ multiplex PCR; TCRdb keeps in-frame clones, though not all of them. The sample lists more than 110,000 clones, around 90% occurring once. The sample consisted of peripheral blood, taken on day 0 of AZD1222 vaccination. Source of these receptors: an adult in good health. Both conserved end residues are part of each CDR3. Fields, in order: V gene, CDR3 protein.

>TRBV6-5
CASRHRDSSYEQYF
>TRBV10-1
CASSEGASPLGNTIYF
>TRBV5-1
CASSLTLGSYNEQFF
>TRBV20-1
CSASQSGIVDGYTF
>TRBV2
CASSEYRAFQETQYF
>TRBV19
CASYGRSSTDTQYF
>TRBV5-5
CASSFGTRTYEQYF
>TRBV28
CASSDAGQVKNIQYF
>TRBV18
CASSQMDGMSEQYF
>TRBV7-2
CASIQTSTFGTQYF
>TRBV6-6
CASSPLGGRNNSPLHF
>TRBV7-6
CASSLRTGGEPQHF
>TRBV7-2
CASRRTVTGNTIYF
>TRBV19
CASSIEGLGNQPQHF
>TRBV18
CASSPISEEQFF
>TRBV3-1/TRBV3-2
CASSPGTSQETQYF
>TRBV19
CASSIGPGFYGRQETQYF
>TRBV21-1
CASSTDSQSVDSPLHF
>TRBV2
CASSLGSKSTDTQYF
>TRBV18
CASSPPVIGQYQETQYF
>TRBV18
CASSPTLPPNEKLFF
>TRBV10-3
CAISESWLAGHYEQYF
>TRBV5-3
CARSLEGQSGYSNQPQHF
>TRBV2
CASRASGSSYEQYF
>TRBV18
CASSPPNGQGGYGYTF
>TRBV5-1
CASSSGQGLGYGYTF
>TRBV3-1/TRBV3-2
CASSRTDETNNEKLFF
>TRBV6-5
CASSWEETQYF